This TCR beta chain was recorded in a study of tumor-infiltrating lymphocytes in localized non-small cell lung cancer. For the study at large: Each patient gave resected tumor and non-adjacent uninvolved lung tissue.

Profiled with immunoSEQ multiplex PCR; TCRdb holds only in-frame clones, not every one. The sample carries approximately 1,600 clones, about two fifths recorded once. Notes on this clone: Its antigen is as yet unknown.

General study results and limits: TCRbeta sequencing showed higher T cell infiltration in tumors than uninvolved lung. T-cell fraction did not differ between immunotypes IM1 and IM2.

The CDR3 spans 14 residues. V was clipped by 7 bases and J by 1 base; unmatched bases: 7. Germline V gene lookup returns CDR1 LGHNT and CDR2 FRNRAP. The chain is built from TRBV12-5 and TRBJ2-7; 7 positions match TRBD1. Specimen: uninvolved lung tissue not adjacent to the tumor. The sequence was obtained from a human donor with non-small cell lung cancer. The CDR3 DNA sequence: TGTGCTAGTGCCCGGGACAGTCCATCCTACGAGCAGTACTTC. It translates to CASARDSPSYEQYF.